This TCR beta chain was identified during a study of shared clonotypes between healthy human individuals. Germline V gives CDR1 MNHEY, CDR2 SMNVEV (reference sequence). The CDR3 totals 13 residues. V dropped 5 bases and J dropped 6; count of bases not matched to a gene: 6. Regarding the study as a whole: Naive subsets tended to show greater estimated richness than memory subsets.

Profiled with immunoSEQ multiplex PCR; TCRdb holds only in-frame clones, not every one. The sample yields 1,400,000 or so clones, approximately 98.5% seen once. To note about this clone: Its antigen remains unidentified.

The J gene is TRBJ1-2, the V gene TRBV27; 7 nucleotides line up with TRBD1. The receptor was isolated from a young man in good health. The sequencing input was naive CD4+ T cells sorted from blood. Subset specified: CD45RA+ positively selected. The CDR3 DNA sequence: TGTGCCAGCAGTCGACAGGGCGGGGATGGCTACACCTTC. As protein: CASSRQGGDGYTF.